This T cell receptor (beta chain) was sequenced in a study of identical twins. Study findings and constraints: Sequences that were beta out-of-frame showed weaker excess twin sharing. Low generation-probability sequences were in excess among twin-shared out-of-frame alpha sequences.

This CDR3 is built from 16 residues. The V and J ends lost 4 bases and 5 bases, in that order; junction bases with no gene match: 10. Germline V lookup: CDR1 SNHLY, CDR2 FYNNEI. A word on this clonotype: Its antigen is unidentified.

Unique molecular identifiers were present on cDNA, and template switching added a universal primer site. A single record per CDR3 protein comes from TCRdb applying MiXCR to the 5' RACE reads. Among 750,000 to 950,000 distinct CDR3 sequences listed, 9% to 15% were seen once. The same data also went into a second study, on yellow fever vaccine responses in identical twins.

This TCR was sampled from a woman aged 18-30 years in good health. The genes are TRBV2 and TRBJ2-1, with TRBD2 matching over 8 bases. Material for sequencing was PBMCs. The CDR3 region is CASSGVKREINNEQFF. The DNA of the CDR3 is TGTGCCAGCAGTGGGGTGAAGCGGGAGATTAACAATGAGCAGTTCTTC.